This T cell receptor (beta chain) was profiled in a study of blood T cell repertoires in COVID-19. At the level of the study: Spain, Italy and the United States supplied samples that represented acute and convalescent COVID-19.

Trimming stripped 2 bases from V and 1 base from J, with 11 bases between. The CDR3 spans 15 residues. Germline lookup yields CDR1 SGHRS and CDR2 YFSETQ. Original processing methods: By means of reference gene primer amplification, nucleated cell counts were estimated. The repertoire was sequenced with immunoSEQ multiplex PCR; TCRdb's copy has only in-frame clones and lacks some. V, J and clone size derive from that table, while D and trimming were established from the DNA sequence. The sample contains about 180,000 clones, around 80% of which appear only once. The sequence derives from a human donor in a cohort sampled during active COVID-19. The chain carries TRBV5-1 and TRBJ2-3; weak D call: TRBD2 (6 bases). Sequenced: peripheral blood. The CDR3 region has the DNA TGCGCCAGCAGCTTTTTTCCGGGGGGCACAGATACGCAGTATTTT. Its protein is CASSFFPGGTDTQYF.